These T cell receptor beta chains were read from a single sample in a study of Graves' ophthalmopathy and Graves' hyperthyroidism. TCRdb reprocessed the multiplex PCR reads via MiXCR and lists one record per CDR3 protein. This sample carries just over 400,000 distinct CDR3 sequences, roughly 21% of them seen once, and the ten largest clones take under 3.5%. The sample comprised peripheral blood. All receptors derive from a woman under 30 with stable Graves' hyperthyroidism. The CDR3 runs from the conserved cysteine through the conserved F or W. D genes are given only for firm matches. Clone size is shown for a subset of rows, as once, few, many or a class of expanded clone.

>TRBV24-1|14|many|TRBD1|TRBJ2-5
TGTGCCACCAGTGATCGGACAGGACAAGAGACCCAGTACTTC
CATSDRTGQETQYF
>TRBV28|13|.|.|TRBJ2-5
TGTGCCAGCAGCTGGGGCAGCCAAGAGACCCAGTACTTC
CASSWGSQETQYF
>TRBV10-1|13|.|TRBD1|TRBJ2-1
TGCGCCAGCAGGGGAATACAGGGGACTGAGCAGTTCTTC
CASRGIQGTEQFF
>TRBV30|15|many|.|TRBJ1-5
TGTGCCTGGAGTGTATATTTGGGGGGGGATCAGCCCCAGCATTTT
CAWSVYLGGDQPQHF
>TRBV11-2|15|many|TRBD2|TRBJ2-5
TGTGCCAGCAGCGCCCGGGACTATAACCAAGAGACCCAGTACTTC
CASSARDYNQETQYF
>TRBV6-1|14|.|TRBD1|TRBJ2-6
TGTGCCAGCAGCTGGCTCGGGACAGCGAACCTCCTGACTTTC
CASSWLGTANLLTF
>TRBV11-2|14|.|.|TRBJ1-3
TGTGCCAGCAGCTTAGCTGGCGGTGGAAACACCATATATTTT
CASSLAGGGNTIYF
>TRBV2|11|many|.|TRBJ2-7
TGTGCCAGCAGTGAGGAGTACGAGCAGTACTTC
CASSEEYEQYF
>TRBV19|12|.|.|TRBJ2-2
TGTGCCAGTAGTCAGGTAGCCGGGGAGCTGTTTTTT
CASSQVAGELFF
>TRBV28|15|.|.|TRBJ1-2
TGTGCCAGCAACCCGATCAGGGGTATTGTCTATGGCTACACCTTC
CASNPIRGIVYGYTF
>TRBV20-1|13|.|.|TRBJ2-2
TGCAGTGCAGTGTGGCGACTCACCGGGGAGCTGTTTTTT
CSAVWRLTGELFF
>TRBV5-1|15|many|.|TRBJ1-1
TGCGCCAGCAGCTTGGAGGTTGGAATACGGGCTGAAGCTTTCTTT
CASSLEVGIRAEAFF
>TRBV12-3/TRBV12-4|16|many|.|TRBJ2-1
TGTGCCAGCAGTCCAAGACTGGAGGGATCCTACAATGAGCAGTTCTTC
CASSPRLEGSYNEQFF
>TRBV20-1|16|many|.|TRBJ2-7
TGCAGTGCTAACTCCCGAGCTAGATGGGGGGCCTACGAGCAGTACTTC
CSANSRARWGAYEQYF
>TRBV27|11|once|.|TRBJ1-2
TGTGCCAGCGGGACGGTTCGGGGCTACACCTTC
CASGTVRGYTF
>TRBV4-1|15|many|.|TRBJ1-1
TGCGCCAGCAGCCACACCGGGACATCGAACACTGAAGCTTTCTTT
CASSHTGTSNTEAFF
>TRBV20-1|12|.|.|TRBJ1-1
TGCAGTGCTAGCGACAAGAACACTGAAGCTTTCTTT
CSASDKNTEAFF
>TRBV6-1|14|many|.|TRBJ2-7
TGTGCCAGCAGTGAATTCCCTTCGGTATACGAGCAGTACTTC
CASSEFPSVYEQYF
>TRBV5-1|14|few|.|TRBJ2-4
TGCGCCAGCAGCTTGGTGGGATTTTCCGGGACTGAGTACTTC
CASSLVGFSGTEYF
>TRBV2|14|many|.|TRBJ2-7
TGTGCCAGCAGTGGGGGGTCATCTTCCTACGAGCAGTACTTC
CASSGGSSSYEQYF
>TRBV28|14|many|.|TRBJ1-5
TGTGCCAGCAGTTTATATGGGGGAAATCAGCCCCAGCATTTT
CASSLYGGNQPQHF
>TRBV6-1|14|few|.|TRBJ2-7
TGTGCCAGCAAAGTTGATCCTACTTACTACGAGCAGTACTTC
CASKVDPTYYEQYF
>TRBV28|14|many|.|TRBJ2-3
TGTGCCAGCAGTTCCCCGGACCTCGCAGATACGCAGTATTTT
CASSSPDLADTQYF
>TRBV7-3|13|many|.|TRBJ2-2
TGTGCCAGCAGCCCTCTAGCGTCCGGGGAGCTGTTTTTT
CASSPLASGELFF
>TRBV25-1|14|.|.|TRBJ2-7
TGTGCCAGCAGCTTAGAGGTACACAATTACGAGCAGTACTTC
CASSLEVHNYEQYF
>TRBV6-1|14|.|.|TRBJ2-2
TGTGCCAGCAGTGAGGCAGACGACACCGGGGAGCTGTTTTTT
CASSEADDTGELFF
>TRBV5-1|14|many|TRBD1|TRBJ2-7
TGCGCCAGCAGCTCGACAGGGGAGGAGTACGAGCAGTACTTC
CASSSTGEEYEQYF
>TRBV7-2|15|.|TRBD2|TRBJ2-7
TGTGCCAGCGGTTGGACTAGCGGGATGGGCCGCGAGCAGTACTTC
CASGWTSGMGREQYF
>TRBV3-1|14|many|.|TRBJ1-2
TGTGCCAGCAGCCAAGGAGGGATCTCTCGCGGCTACACCTTC
CASSQGGISRGYTF
>TRBV27|15|many|.|TRBJ2-7
TGTGCCAGCAGTTCCACCCCCGCAGGGTCGAACGAGCAGTACTTC
CASSSTPAGSNEQYF
>TRBV24-1|14|many|.|TRBJ2-2
TGTGCCACCAGCCGGGCGGACCGCCCCGGGGAGCTGTTTTTT
CATSRADRPGELFF
>TRBV9|17|many|TRBD2|TRBJ2-7
TGTGCCAGCAGTCGTACCGGGACTAGCAAACTCCTCTCCGAGCAGTACTTC
CASSRTGTSKLLSEQYF
>TRBV6-5|14|many|TRBD1|TRBJ2-5
TGTGCCAGCAGGCGACGACAGGGGGGGGAGACCCAGTACTTC
CASRRRQGGETQYF
>TRBV27|12|many|TRBD2|TRBJ2-7
TGTGCCAGCAGTTTCCCGGGACGGGGGGTTTACTTC
CASSFPGRGVYF
>TRBV19|12|.|.|TRBJ1-1
TGTGCCAGTATTGGGCTCCCCACTGAAGCTTTCTTT
CASIGLPTEAFF
>TRBV28|14|many|.|TRBJ2-5
TGTGCCAGCAGTTTACGCGGACTGCAAGAGACCCAGTACTTC
CASSLRGLQETQYF
>TRBV6-2/TRBV6-3|14|.|.|TRBJ1-5
TGTGCCAGCAGCACAGGGACGAGCAATCAGCCCCAGCATTTT
CASSTGTSNQPQHF
>TRBV6-5|16|many|.|TRBJ2-7
TGTGCCAGCAGTTTACCCCAGACGGAGAGCTCCTACGAGCAGTACTTC
CASSLPQTESSYEQYF
>TRBV9|18|few|TRBD2|TRBJ2-3
TGTGCCAGCAGCGTAGATGGAGGGCTAGCGGTCAGCACAGATACGCAGTATTTT
CASSVDGGLAVSTDTQYF
>TRBV12-3/TRBV12-4|14|many|TRBD1|TRBJ2-6
TGTGCCACCTTTACAGGGGCTGGGGCCAACGTCCTGACTTTC
CATFTGAGANVLTF
>TRBV20-1|11|many|.|TRBJ1-1
TGCAGTGCTAGAAGGTCCACTGAAGCTTTCTTT
CSARRSTEAFF
>TRBV12-3/TRBV12-4|15|.|.|TRBJ2-5
TGTGCCAGCACTCTCACCCAGGCGCGGCCAGAGACCCAGTACTTC
CASTLTQARPETQYF
>TRBV10-3|15|.|.|TRBJ1-1
TGTGCCATCAGTAACCAGAGGACGGCGAACACTGAAGCTTTCTTT
CAISNQRTANTEAFF
>TRBV7-2|14|many|.|TRBJ1-2
TGTGCCAGCAGCTTTGAGGGGCAGCGACTCGGCTACACCTTC
CASSFEGQRLGYTF
>TRBV6-1|11|.|.|TRBJ2-5
TGTGCCAGCACACTCTCCGGGACCCAGTACTTC
CASTLSGTQYF
>TRBV5-1|14|many|.|TRBJ1-1
TGCGCCAGCAGCTTGCAGGGTTGGGCCACTGAAGCTTTCTTT
CASSLQGWATEAFF
>TRBV7-2|14|many|TRBD1|TRBJ2-7
TGTGCCAGCAGCCGACAGGGTCATGTCTACGAGCAGTACTTC
CASSRQGHVYEQYF
>TRBV29-1|12|many|.|TRBJ2-5
TGCAGCGTCGTATGGACACCTTTGGTCCAGTACTTC
CSVVWTPLVQYF
>TRBV9|13|few|.|TRBJ2-6
TGTGCCAGCGGACCCTCTGGGGCCAACGTCCTGACTTTC
CASGPSGANVLTF
>TRBV12-3/TRBV12-4|12|many|TRBD1|TRBJ2-4
TGTGCCAGCGGGACAGGGGCGGACATTAAGTACTTC
CASGTGADIKYF
>TRBV6-1|13|.|.|TRBJ1-1
TGTGCCAGCAGTACCTCAGGGGTTACTGAAGCTTTCTTT
CASSTSGVTEAFF
>TRBV28|14|.|TRBD1|TRBJ1-1
TGTGCCAGCAGAACGGGACAGGGGGGCGCTGAAGCTTTCTTT
CASRTGQGGAEAFF
>TRBV12-3/TRBV12-4|13|many|.|TRBJ1-1
TGTGCCAGCAGTTTGGGCCGACAGTTTGAAGCTTTCTTT
CASSLGRQFEAFF
>TRBV7-1|20|many|TRBD1|TRBJ2-7
TGTGCCAGCAGCTCCCGGACAGGGGGCACAGCGGGAGGCCACGTCTACGAGCAGTACTTC
CASSSRTGGTAGGHVYEQYF
>TRBV10-3|12|.|.|TRBJ2-7
TGTGCCATCGGATTGAGCTCCTACGAGCAGTACTTC
CAIGLSSYEQYF
>TRBV20-1|14|many|TRBD1|TRBJ1-6
TGCAGTGCTCATTGGACAGGGGAGAGGTCACCCCTCCACTTT
CSAHWTGERSPLHF
>TRBV25-1|14|.|.|TRBJ1-5
TGTGCCAGCAGTGACCAACAGGGTAACCAGCCCCAGCATTTT
CASSDQQGNQPQHF
>TRBV29-1|13|many|.|TRBJ2-7
TGCAGCGTTGCGGGTACGAGCTCCTACGAGCAGTACTTC
CSVAGTSSYEQYF
>TRBV10-3|15|many|.|TRBJ2-2
TGTGCCATCAGTGGACGGCCCACGAACACCGGGGAGCTGTTTTTT
CAISGRPTNTGELFF